What follows are 32 T cell receptor beta chains derived from one specimen sequenced in a study of T cell responses to AZD1222 COVID-19 vaccine (dated by TCRdb to the early 2020s). The library was prepared using the immunoSEQ multiplex PCR assay. The immuneACCESS repertoire file appears here via TCRdb, limited to in-frame rearrangements. These files lack a portion of the clones; in checked studies, under half of the deficit traces to unresolved V genes, and the cause of the others is not known. The sample's own table lists some 150,000 clones. Clones ranked in the top ten supply around 2.4% of the sample. Sample time point, as interpreted from the label and publication: baseline before first vaccination. Sequences were obtained from peripheral blood. Receptors were obtained from an adult in good health.

The genes are TRBV28 and TRBJ1-3, with D possibly TRBD1 on 5 matching bases. Trimming shortened V by 2 bases and J by 0 bases, and 17 bases separated the two germline ends. The germline V gene encodes CDR1 MDHEN and CDR2 SYDVKM. The CDR3 spans 18 residues. The CDR3 is CASSLGPAGPSSGNTIYF. The CDR3 DNA reads TGTGCCAGCAGTTTAGGCCCTGCGGGACCGAGCTCTGGAAACACCATATATTTT.

The chain carries TRBV19 and TRBJ2-2; 7 bases match TRBD2. CDR1 is LNHDA and CDR2 is SQIVND in the germline V gene (reference sequence). The CDR3 length is 15 residues. With V trimmed by 10 bases and J by 5 bases, 13 bases remained unmatched. Written as DNA, the CDR3 is TGTGCCACCCAAGGGGAGGGCAGAAGGACCGGGGAGCTGTTTTTT. It yields the protein CATQGEGRRTGELFF.

This chain joins TRBV5-1 and TRBJ1-3; D is undetermined. V lost 0 bases to trimming and J lost 3 bases, with 1 base between them. The CDR3 length is 12 residues. Germline CDR1 and CDR2: SGHRS and YFSETQ. The CDR3 is CASSLDGNTIYF. The CDR3 region has the DNA TGCGCCAGCAGCTTGGATGGAAACACCATATATTTT. Variable domain in full (rest from reference TRBV5-1 and TRBJ1-3): KAGVTQTPRYLIKTRGQQVTLSCSPISGHRSVSWYQQTPGQGLQFLFEYFSETQRNKGNFPGRFSGRQFSNSRSEMNVSTLELGDSALYLCASSLDGNTIYFGEGSWLTVV.

The chain combines TRBV9 with TRBJ1-2; D ambiguous. Germline V gives CDR1 SGDLS, CDR2 YYNGEE. V lost 0 bases and J 7 bases, leaving 13 bases between the germline ends. This CDR3 is 14 amino acids long. Here the CDR3 reads CASSVDMRESGYTF. CDR3 DNA sequence: TGTGCCAGCAGCGTAGATATGAGGGAATCTGGCTACACCTTC.

The chain uses TRBV7-8 and TRBJ1-4; D is unclear. Germline values: CDR1 SGHVS, CDR2 FQNEAQ. Trimming removed 1 base from V and 6 bases from J, with 18 bases in between. The CDR3 loop spans 17 amino acids. In nucleotides, the CDR3 is TGTGCCAGCAGCTTAGTCGGGTCGGCACATGGTTATGAAAAACTGTTTTTT. Protein product: CASSLVGSAHGYEKLFF.

The rearrangement uses TRBV12-3 or TRBV12-4 and TRBJ1-2; D ambiguous. This CDR3 has 13 residues. Trimming pared 6 bases from V and 3 bases from J, leaving 11 bases between. CDR3 protein: CASSPGRHYGYTF. DNA of the CDR3: TGTGCCAGCAGCCCTGGAAGACACTATGGCTACACCTTC.

The chain is built from TRBV5-1 and TRBJ2-5; 7 bases line up with TRBD1. The CDR3 is made up of 14 amino acids. The ends lost 0 bases at V and 4 bases at J; junction bases unmatched: 3. The V gene's germline CDR1 is SGHRS and CDR2 YFSETQ. The CDR3 loop is CASSLVEGAETQYF. As DNA, the CDR3 is TGCGCCAGCAGCTTGGTTGAGGGGGCAGAGACCCAGTACTTC.

The genes are TRBV29-1 and TRBJ1-3; D may be TRBD1 (5 bases). The germline V gene encodes CDR1 SQVTM and CDR2 ANQGSEA. The CDR3 loop spans 13 amino acids. The germline V and J ends were trimmed by 4 bases and 3 bases, with 10 bases remaining between them. This CDR3 reads CSVGRGRGNTIYF. CDR3 nucleotides: TGCAGCGTTGGGAGGGGCCGTGGAAACACCATATATTTT.

J is TRBJ1-2 and V is TRBV6-5; TRBD1 might be the D (5 bases). The germline V gene encodes CDR1 MNHEY and CDR2 SVGAGI. V was trimmed by 0 bases and J by 2 bases, leaving 10 bases between them. This CDR3 contains 15 residues. The CDR3 nucleotides are TGTGCCAGCAGTTACTCGGGGCGACTAAACTATGGCTACACCTTC. Translation gives CASSYSGRLNYGYTF.

The CDR3: CAWSVLQGNYGYTF. The CDR3 DNA reads TGTGCCTGGAGTGTACTACAGGGAAATTACGGCTACACCTTC. This chain uses TRBV30 with TRBJ1-2; D may be TRBD1 (6 bases). The CDR3 has 14 amino acids. Trimming took 0 bases from V and 8 from J, leaving 16 bases between them. Germline CDR1 GTSNPN, CDR2 SVGIG (reference sequence).

The chain combines TRBV7-2 with TRBJ2-5, with D perhaps TRBD2 (6 bases). CDR3 length: 15 residues. In germline, CDR1 is SGHTA, CDR2 FQGNSA. The germline V and J ends were trimmed by 3 bases and 2 bases, with 13 bases remaining between them. The CDR3, as DNA: TGTGCCAGCAGCTTGTGGGGGGTTGGGCAAGAGACCCAGTACTTC. Amino acid sequence: CASSLWGVGQETQYF.

CDR3 region: CASSYGQDSPLHF. The CDR3 region has the DNA TGTGCCAGCAGTTACGGGCAGGACTCACCCCTCCACTTT. The chain uses TRBV6-6 and TRBJ1-6; the D is unclear. CDR3 length: 13 amino acids. Trimming removed 2 bases at V and 10 bases at J, with 9 bases between. Germline V gene sequence: CDR1 MNHNY, CDR2 SVGAGI (reference sequence).

The rearrangement uses TRBV15 and TRBJ1-1; 8 positions agree with TRBD1. Unmatched junction bases numbered 2, after V lost 1 base and J lost 4 bases. CDR3 length: 14 residues. Germline V lookup: CDR1 LNHNV, CDR2 YYDKDF (reference sequence). The CDR3 here is CATSRGDRSTEAFF. The CDR3 DNA reads TGTGCCACCAGCAGAGGGGACAGGTCCACTGAAGCTTTCTTT.

The rearrangement uses TRBV28 and TRBJ2-3, with D possibly being TRBD1 (7 bases). V was cut by 6 bases and J by 0 bases, with 10 bases left in between. The CDR3 consists of 14 residues. Germline assignment: CDR1 MDHEN and CDR2 SYDVKM. CDR3 residues: CASRGGQSTDTQYF. CDR3 nucleotide sequence: TGTGCCAGCAGGGGGGGACAGAGCACAGATACGCAGTATTTT.

The V gene is TRBV2, the J gene TRBJ2-3, with 11 bases lining up with TRBD2. The CDR3 spans 17 residues. J gave up 2 bases and V 2 bases, and 6 bases lay outside the gene matches. Germline CDR1 and CDR2: SNHLY and FYNNEI. The CDR3 nucleotides are TGTGCCAGCAGTGAAAGCAGACTAGCGGGGTTCACAGATACGCAGTATTTT. Its translation: CASSESRLAGFTDTQYF.

The CDR3 protein is CASSGQGIDNSPLHF. The CDR3 region has the DNA TGTGCCAGCAGCGGACAGGGAATCGATAATTCACCCCTCCACTTT. The chain is built from TRBV2 and TRBJ1-6; 8 bases are a match to TRBD1. Germline CDR1 and CDR2: SNHLY and FYNNEI. Trimming removed 6 bases from V and 5 bases from J; junction bases left unmatched: 6. The CDR3 is 15 residues long.

This rearrangement joins TRBV19 to TRBJ2-3, with D unclear. V gave up 3 bases and J gave up 4 bases, with 14 bases separating them. Germline V gene sequence: CDR1 LNHDA, CDR2 SQIVND (reference sequence). The CDR3 has 15 amino acids. CDR3 amino acids: CASSIPGRAADTQYF. The CDR3 nucleotides read TGTGCCAGTAGTATTCCCGGACGGGCCGCAGATACGCAGTATTTT.

The V call is TRBV11-3, the J call TRBJ1-2; tentatively, D is TRBD1 (5 bases). CDR1 is SGHNT, CDR2 YENEEA, per germline. The germline V and J ends were trimmed by 5 bases and 4 bases, with 14 bases remaining between them. The CDR3 totals 14 residues. CDR3 sequence (DNA): TGTGCCAGCAGCCCCTATGGGGGTACCTATGGCTACACCTTC. Its translation is CASSPYGGTYGYTF.

The gene calls are TRBV9 and TRBJ2-2; perhaps TRBD1 as D (6 bases). Germline CDR1 and CDR2: SGDLS and YYNGEE. This CDR3 comprises 15 residues. Trimming took 2 bases from V and 3 from J, leaving 11 bases between them. CDR3 loop: CASSVSQGYTGELFF. CDR3 nucleotides: TGTGCCAGCAGCGTTTCCCAGGGGTACACCGGGGAGCTGTTTTTT.

The genes are TRBV29-1 and TRBJ2-5; 11 bases align to TRBD1. Germline V gives CDR1 SQVTM, CDR2 ANQGSEA. Trimming cost V 7 bases and J 4 bases; bases outside gene matches: 8. CDR3 length: 14 amino acids. CDR3 DNA sequence: TGCAGCGGCCTCGCCGGGACAGGGGGAGAGACCCAGTACTTC. Amino acid sequence: CSGLAGTGGETQYF.

This chain uses TRBV5-1 with TRBJ1-4; D is undetermined. The germline CDR1 and CDR2 sequences are SGHRS and YFSETQ. CDR3 length equals 14 residues. The ends were cut back, 0 bases at V and 5 bases at J, with 8 bases in the middle. The CDR3, as DNA: TGCGCCAGCAGCTTGGGAGCGGGGAATGAAAAACTGTTTTTT. Translation: CASSLGAGNEKLFF.

The chain recombines TRBV19 with TRBJ1-4; D not resolved. The CDR3 contains 18 residues. V dropped 10 bases and J dropped 0 bases, with 24 bases sitting between them. Germline-derived CDR1 and CDR2 are LNHDA and SQIVND (reference sequence). CDR3 nucleotides: TGTGCCACGACCCCCTACGGACCTAGGGTCGCAACTAATGAAAAACTGTTTTTT. This codes for CATTPYGPRVATNEKLFF.

The V call is TRBV19, the J call TRBJ1-6; 7 bases map to TRBD1. There are 15 residues in the CDR3. Germline values: CDR1 LNHDA, CDR2 SQIVND (reference sequence). V shed 3 bases, J shed 9 bases, and the junction held 8 bases outside the gene matches. CDR3 in amino acids: CASSIGDRPFSPLHF. Written as DNA, the CDR3 is TGTGCCAGTAGTATTGGGGACAGACCTTTTTCACCCCTCCACTTT.

This sequence joins TRBV11-2 and TRBJ2-7; D is undetermined. The V gene lost 0 bases and the J gene lost 4 bases, with 7 bases spanning the gap. The germline V gene encodes CDR1 SGHAT and CDR2 FQNNGV. The CDR3 has 13 amino acids. The CDR3 reads CASSLESLYEQYF. CDR3 coding DNA: TGTGCCAGCAGCTTAGAGTCCCTGTACGAGCAGTACTTC.

CDR3 DNA: TGTGCCAGCACCTTGGACAGAACAAGGCCTGAGGAACTGTTTTTT. Its translation is CASTLDRTRPEELFF. The genes are TRBV6-5 and TRBJ1-4; D might be TRBD1 (6 bases). V lost 7 bases, J lost 12 bases, and 24 bases lay in between. The CDR3 loop spans 15 amino acids. Germline-derived CDR1 and CDR2 are MNHEY and SVGAGI.

The CDR3 nucleotides are TGTGCCAGCAGTAATACAGGGTATCAGCCCCAGCATTTT. Its protein product is CASSNTGYQPQHF. V is TRBV28 and J is TRBJ1-5, with a tentative D call TRBD1 (6 bases). CDR1 is MDHEN, CDR2 SYDVKM, per germline. The CDR3 runs 13 residues. Trimming took off 5 bases at V and 5 bases at J, with 10 bases between the two ends.

This sequence joins TRBV7-2 and TRBJ2-4; 9 nucleotides line up with TRBD1. The CDR3 sequence is 15 residues long. The germline CDR1 and CDR2 sequences are SGHTA and FQGNSA. The V gene end was trimmed by 4 bases and the J gene end by 4 bases; junction bases not matched to a gene: 5. The DNA for the CDR3 is TGTGCCAGCAGCTCGTCCGGGACAGGGAAAAACATTCAGTACTTC. It specifies CASSSSGTGKNIQYF.

V is TRBV7-2 and J is TRBJ2-3; 7 positions agree with TRBD1. With V trimmed by 5 bases and J by 9 bases, 14 bases remained unmatched. Germline V gives CDR1 SGHTA, CDR2 FQGNSA. The CDR3 is 15 amino acids. The CDR3 reads CASSPRDRGLWTQYF. The CDR3 DNA reads as TGTGCCAGCAGCCCCCGGGACAGAGGACTTTGGACGCAGTATTTT. The variable domain in full, completed from reference TRBV7-2 and TRBJ2-3, reads GAGVSQSPSNKVTEKGKDVELRCDPISGHTALYWYRQSLGQGLEFLIYFQGNSAPDKSGLPSDRFSAERTGGSVSTLTIQRTQQEDSAVYLCASSPRDRGLWTQYFGPGTRLTVL.

The chain links TRBV18 to TRBJ1-2; TRBD1 aligns across 9 bases. There are 20 residues in the CDR3. In germline, CDR1 is KGHSH, CDR2 LQKENI. Trimming took 3 bases from V and 5 from J; bases not matched to a gene: 22. DNA of the CDR3: TGTGCCAGCTCACCGAGAAGTCTATCCGGGACAGGGTCCCCCGTATATGGCTACACCTTC. The encoded protein is CASSPRSLSGTGSPVYGYTF.

The rearrangement joins TRBV5-6 to TRBJ1-2, with D possibly TRBD1 on 6 matching bases. CDR1 is SGHDT and CDR2 is YYEEEE in the germline V gene. The CDR3 is 15 amino acids. The V gene lost 4 bases and the J gene lost 2 bases, with 15 bases spanning the gap. CDR3 coding DNA: TGTGCCAGCAGCCAAATTCGGGGGCCGAACTATGGCTACACCTTC. It is translated as CASSQIRGPNYGYTF. Drawing the rest from reference TRBV5-6 and TRBJ1-2, the complete variable domain is DAGVTQSPTHLIKTRGQQVTLRCSPKSGHDTVSWYQQALGQGPQFIFQYYEEEERQRGNFPDRFSGHQFPNYSSELNVNALLLGDSALYLCASSQIRGPNYGYTFGSGTRLTVV.

The CDR3 loop reads CASSPGLTTEAFF. CDR3 DNA: TGTGCCAGCAGCCCTGGACTGACCACTGAAGCTTTCTTT. This chain connects TRBV13 to TRBJ1-1; D is undetermined. There are 13 residues in the CDR3. The V gene's germline CDR1 is PRHDT and CDR2 FYEKMQ (reference sequence). V was pared by 5 bases and J by 4 bases, with 11 bases between.

The chain links TRBV3-1 (or the pseudogene TRBV3-2) to TRBJ2-1; possibly TRBD2 for D (5 bases). CDR1 and CDR2 from the germline V gene are LGHDT and YNNKEL (reference sequence). Trimming left V 4 bases short and J 8 bases short, with 12 bases between. The CDR3 covers 13 residues. CDR3 protein: CASSRRLRHEQFF. DNA for the CDR3: TGTGCCAGCAGCCGAAGACTACGCCATGAGCAGTTCTTC.